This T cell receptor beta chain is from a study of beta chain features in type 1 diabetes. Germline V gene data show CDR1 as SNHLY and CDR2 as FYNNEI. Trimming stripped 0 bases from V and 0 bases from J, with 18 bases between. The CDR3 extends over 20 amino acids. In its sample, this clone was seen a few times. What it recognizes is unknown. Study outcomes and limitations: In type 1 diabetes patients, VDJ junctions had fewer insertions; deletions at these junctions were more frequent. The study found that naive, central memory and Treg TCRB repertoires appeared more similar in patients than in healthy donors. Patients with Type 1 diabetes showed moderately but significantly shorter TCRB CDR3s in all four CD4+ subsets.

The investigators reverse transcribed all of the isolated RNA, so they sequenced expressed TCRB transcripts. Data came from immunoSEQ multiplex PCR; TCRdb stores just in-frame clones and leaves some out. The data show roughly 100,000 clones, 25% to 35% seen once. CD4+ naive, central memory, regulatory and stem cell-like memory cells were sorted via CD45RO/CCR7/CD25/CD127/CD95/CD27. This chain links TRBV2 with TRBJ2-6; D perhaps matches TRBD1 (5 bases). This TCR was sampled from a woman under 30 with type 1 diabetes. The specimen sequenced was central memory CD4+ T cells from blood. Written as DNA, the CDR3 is TGTGCCAGCAGTGAAGCGCTTTTAAGGGGTATCTCCTCTGGGGCCAACGTCCTGACTTTC. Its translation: CASSEALLRGISSGANVLTF.